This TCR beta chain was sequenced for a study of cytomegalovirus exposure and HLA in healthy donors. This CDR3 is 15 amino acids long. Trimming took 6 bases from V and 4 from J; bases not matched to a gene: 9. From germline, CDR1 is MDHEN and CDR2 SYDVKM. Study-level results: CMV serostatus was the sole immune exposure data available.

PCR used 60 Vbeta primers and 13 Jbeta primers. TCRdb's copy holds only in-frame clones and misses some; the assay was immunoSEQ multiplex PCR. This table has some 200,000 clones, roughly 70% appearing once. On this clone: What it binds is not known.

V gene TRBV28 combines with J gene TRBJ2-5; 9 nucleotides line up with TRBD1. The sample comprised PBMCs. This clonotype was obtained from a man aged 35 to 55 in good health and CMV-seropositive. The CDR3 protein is CASSPDRGGGETQYF. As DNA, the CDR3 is TGTGCCAGCAGCCCCGACAGGGGGGGAGGAGAGACCCAGTACTTC.